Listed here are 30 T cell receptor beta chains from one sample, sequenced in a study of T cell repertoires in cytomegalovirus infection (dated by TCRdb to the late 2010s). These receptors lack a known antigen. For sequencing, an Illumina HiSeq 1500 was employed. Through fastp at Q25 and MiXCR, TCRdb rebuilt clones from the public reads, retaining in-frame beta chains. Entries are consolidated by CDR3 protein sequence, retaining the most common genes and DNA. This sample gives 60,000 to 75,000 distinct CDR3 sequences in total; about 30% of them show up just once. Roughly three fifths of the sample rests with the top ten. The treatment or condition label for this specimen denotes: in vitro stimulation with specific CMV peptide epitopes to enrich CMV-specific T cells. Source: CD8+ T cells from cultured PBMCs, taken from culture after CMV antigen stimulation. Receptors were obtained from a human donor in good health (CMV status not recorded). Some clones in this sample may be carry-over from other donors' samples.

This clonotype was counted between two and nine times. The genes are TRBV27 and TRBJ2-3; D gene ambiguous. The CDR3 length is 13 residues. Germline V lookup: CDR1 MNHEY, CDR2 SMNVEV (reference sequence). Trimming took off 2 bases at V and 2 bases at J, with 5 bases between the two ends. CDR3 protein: CASSLKVTDTQYF. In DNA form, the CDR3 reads TGTGCCAGCAGTTTAAAGGTCACAGATACGCAGTATTTT.

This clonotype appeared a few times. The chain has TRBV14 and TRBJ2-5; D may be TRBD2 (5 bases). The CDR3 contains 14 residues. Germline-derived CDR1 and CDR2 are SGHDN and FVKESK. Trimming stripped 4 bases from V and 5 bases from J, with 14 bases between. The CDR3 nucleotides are TGTGCCAGCAGCCTCGGTGTCCAGCGGGAGACCCAGTACTTC. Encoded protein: CASSLGVQRETQYF. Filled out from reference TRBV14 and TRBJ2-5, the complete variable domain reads EAGVTQFPSHSVIEKGQTVTLRCDPISGHDNLYWYRRVMGKEIKFLLHFVKESKQDESGMPNNRFLAERTGGTYSTLKVQPAELEDSGVYFCASSLGVQRETQYFGPGTRLLVL.

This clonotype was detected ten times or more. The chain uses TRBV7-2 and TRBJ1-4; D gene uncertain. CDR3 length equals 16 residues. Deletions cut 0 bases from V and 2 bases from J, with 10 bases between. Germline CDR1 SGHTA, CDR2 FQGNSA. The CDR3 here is CASSLASGNTNEKLFF. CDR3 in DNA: TGTGCCAGCAGCTTAGCATCCGGCAACACTAATGAAAAACTGTTTTTT.

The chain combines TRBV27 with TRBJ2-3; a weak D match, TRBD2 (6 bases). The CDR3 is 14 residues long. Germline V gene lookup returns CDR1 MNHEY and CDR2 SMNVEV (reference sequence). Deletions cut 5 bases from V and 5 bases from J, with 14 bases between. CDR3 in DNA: TGTGCCAGCAGTCCCCGGGGTAGCGGAGATACGCAGTATTTT. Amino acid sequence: CASSPRGSGDTQYF.

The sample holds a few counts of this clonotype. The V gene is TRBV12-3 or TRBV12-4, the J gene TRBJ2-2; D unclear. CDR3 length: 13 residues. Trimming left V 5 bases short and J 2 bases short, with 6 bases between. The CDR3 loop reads CASSVVNTGELFF. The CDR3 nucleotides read TGTGCCAGCAGTGTTGTCAACACCGGGGAGCTGTTTTTT.

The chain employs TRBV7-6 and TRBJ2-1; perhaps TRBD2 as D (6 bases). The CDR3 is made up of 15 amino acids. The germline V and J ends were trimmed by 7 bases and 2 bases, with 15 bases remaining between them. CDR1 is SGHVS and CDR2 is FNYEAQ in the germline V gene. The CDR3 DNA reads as TGTGCCAGCACCGACCCTAGCGCCGCCTACAATGAGCAGTTCTTC. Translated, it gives CASTDPSAAYNEQFF.

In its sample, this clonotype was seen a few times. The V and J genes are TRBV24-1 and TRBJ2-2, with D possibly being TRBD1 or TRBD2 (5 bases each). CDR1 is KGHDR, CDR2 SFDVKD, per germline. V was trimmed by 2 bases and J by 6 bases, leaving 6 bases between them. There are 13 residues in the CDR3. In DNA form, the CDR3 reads TGTGCCACCAGTGATTGGGACGCCGGGGAGCTGTTTTTT. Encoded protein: CATSDWDAGELFF.

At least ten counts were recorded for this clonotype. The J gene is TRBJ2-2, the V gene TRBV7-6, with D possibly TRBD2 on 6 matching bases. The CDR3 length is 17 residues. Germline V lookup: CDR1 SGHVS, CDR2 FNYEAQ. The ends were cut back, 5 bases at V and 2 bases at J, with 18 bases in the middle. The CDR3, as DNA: TGTGCCAGCAGCGAACTCTCCGGGACTGCAAACACCGGGGAGCTGTTTTTT. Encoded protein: CASSELSGTANTGELFF.

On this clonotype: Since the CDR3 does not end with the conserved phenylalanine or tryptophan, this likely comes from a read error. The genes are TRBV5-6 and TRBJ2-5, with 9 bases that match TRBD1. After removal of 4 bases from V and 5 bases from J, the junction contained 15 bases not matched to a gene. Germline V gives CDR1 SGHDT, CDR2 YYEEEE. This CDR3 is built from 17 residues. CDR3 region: CASSLGQGQNIRETQYS. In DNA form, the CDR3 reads TGTGCCAGCAGCCTGGGACAGGGTCAAAATATAAGGGAGACCCAGTACTCC.

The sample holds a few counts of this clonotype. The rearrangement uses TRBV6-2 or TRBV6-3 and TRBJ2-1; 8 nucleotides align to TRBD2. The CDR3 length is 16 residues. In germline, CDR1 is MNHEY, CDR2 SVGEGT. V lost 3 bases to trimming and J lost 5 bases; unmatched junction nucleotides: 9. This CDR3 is CASSYAASGSNNEQFF. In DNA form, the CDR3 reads TGTGCCAGCAGTTATGCGGCTAGCGGGTCAAACAATGAGCAGTTCTTC.

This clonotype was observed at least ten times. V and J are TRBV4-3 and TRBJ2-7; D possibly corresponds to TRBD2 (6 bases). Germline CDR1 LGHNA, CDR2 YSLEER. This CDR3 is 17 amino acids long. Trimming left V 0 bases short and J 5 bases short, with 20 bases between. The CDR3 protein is CASSQDSAGPAMDEQYF. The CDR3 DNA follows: TGCGCCAGCAGCCAAGATTCCGCGGGACCAGCAATGGACGAGCAGTACTTC.

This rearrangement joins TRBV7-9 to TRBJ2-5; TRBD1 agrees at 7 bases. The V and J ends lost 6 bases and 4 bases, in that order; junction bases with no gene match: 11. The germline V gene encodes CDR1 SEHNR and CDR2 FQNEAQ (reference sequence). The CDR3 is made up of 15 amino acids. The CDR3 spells CASSDRVGQGETQYF. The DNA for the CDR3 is TGTGCCAGCAGTGACAGGGTAGGACAAGGAGAGACCCAGTACTTC.

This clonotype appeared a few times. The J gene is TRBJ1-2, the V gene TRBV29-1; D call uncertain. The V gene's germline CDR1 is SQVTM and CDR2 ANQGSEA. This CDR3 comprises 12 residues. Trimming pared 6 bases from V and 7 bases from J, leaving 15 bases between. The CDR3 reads CSVGSGSRGYTF. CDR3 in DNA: TGCAGCGTCGGCAGTGGGTCGCGTGGCTACACCTTC.

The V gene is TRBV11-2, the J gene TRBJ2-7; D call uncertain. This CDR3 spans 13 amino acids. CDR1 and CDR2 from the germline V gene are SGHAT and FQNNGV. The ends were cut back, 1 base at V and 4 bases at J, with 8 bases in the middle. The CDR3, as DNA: TGTGCCAGCAGCTTAGTAGACTTGTACGAGCAGTACTTC. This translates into CASSLVDLYEQYF.

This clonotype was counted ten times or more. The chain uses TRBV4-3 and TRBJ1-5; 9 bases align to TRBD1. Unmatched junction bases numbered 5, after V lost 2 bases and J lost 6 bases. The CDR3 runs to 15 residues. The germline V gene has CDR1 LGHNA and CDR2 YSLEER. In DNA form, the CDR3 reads TGCGCCAGCAGCCAAAAAACAGGGGGCGGTCAGCCCCAGCATTTT. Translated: CASSQKTGGGQPQHF.

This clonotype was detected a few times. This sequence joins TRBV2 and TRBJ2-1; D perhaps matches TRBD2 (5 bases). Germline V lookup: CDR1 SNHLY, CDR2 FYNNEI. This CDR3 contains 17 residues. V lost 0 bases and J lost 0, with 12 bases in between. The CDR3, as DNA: TGTGCCAGCAGTGAAGCCAGACGGGGTAGCTCCTACAATGAGCAGTTCTTC. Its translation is CASSEARRGSSYNEQFF. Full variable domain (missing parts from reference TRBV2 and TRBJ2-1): EPEVTQTPSHQVTQMGQEVILRCVPISNHLYFYWYRQILGQKVEFLVSFYNNEISEKSEIFDDQFSVERPDGSNFTLKIRSTKLEDSAMYFCASSEARRGSSYNEQFFGPGTRLTVL.

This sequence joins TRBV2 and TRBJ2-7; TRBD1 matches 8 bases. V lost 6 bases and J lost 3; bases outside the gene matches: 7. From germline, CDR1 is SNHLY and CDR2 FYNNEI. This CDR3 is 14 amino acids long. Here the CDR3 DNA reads TGTGCCAGCAGCTCAGGACAGGGCTACTACGAGCAGTACTTC. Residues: CASSSGQGYYEQYF.

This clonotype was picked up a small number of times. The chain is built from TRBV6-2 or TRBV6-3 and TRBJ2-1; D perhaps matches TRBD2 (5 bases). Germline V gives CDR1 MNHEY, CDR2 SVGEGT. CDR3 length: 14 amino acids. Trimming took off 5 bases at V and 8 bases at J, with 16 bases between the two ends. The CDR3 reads CASSGLGSADEQFF. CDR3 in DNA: TGTGCCAGCAGTGGCCTTGGTAGCGCCGATGAGCAGTTCTTC.

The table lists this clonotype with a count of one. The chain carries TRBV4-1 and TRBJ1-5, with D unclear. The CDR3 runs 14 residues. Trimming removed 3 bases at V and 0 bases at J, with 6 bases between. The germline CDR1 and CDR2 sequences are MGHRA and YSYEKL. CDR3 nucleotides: TGCGCCAGCAGCCACGGTTATAGCAATCAGCCCCAGCATTTT. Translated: CASSHGYSNQPQHF.

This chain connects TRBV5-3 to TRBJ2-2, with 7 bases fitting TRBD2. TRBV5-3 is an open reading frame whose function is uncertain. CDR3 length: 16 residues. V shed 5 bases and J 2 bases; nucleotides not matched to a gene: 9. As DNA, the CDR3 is TGTGCCAGAAGGGAAAGAAGCGGGGTTAACACCGGGGAGCTGTTTTTT. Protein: CARRERSGVNTGELFF.

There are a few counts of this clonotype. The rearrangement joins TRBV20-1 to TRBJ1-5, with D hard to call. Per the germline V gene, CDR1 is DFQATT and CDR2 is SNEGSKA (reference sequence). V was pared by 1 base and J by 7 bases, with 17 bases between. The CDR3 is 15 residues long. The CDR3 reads CSARGETSTGQPQHF. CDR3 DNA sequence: TGCAGTGCTAGAGGGGAAACGTCCACGGGGCAGCCCCAGCATTTT.

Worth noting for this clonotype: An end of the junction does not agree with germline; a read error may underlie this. The CDR3 region has the DNA TGTGCCAACAGCGTCGCGGGGACAGGGCGGTTAGAGGGGGAGCTGTTTTTT. Its translation is CANSVAGTGRLEGELFF. The chain carries TRBV7-8 and TRBJ2-2; 9 bases are a match to TRBD1. The CDR3 covers 17 residues. Germline-derived CDR1 and CDR2 are SGHVS and FQNEAQ.

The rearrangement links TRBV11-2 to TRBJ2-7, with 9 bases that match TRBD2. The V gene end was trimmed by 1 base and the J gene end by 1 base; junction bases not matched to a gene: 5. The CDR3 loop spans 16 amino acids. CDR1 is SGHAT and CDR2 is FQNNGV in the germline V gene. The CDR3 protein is CASSLVLAGVSYEQYF. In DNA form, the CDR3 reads TGTGCCAGCAGCTTAGTTTTAGCGGGAGTGTCCTACGAGCAGTACTTC.

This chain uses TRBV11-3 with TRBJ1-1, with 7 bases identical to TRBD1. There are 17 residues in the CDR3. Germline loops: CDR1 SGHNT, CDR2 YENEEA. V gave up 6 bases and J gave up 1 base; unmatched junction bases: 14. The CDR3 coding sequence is TGTGCCAGCAGAAACAAGGACAGGTCGCTCGGGAACACTGAAGCTTTCTTT. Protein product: CASRNKDRSLGNTEAFF.

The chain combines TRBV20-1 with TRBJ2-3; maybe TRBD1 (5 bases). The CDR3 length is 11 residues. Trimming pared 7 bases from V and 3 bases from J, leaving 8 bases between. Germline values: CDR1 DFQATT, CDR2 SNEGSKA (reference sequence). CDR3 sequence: CSEGWTDTQYF. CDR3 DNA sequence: TGCAGTGAGGGGTGGACAGATACGCAGTATTTT.

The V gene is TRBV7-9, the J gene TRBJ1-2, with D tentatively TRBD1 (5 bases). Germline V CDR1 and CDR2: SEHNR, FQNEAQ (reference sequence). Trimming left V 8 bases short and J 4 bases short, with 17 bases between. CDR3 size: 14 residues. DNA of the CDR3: TGTGCCAGCGATCCCGGACACGAGGGCTATGGCTACACCTTC. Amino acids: CASDPGHEGYGYTF.

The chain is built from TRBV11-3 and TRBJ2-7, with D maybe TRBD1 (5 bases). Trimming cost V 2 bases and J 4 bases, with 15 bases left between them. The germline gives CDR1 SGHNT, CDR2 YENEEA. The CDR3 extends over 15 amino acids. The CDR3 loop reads CASSLNTGSRYEQYF. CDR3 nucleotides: TGTGCCAGCAGCTTAAACACAGGCTCTAGGTACGAGCAGTACTTC.

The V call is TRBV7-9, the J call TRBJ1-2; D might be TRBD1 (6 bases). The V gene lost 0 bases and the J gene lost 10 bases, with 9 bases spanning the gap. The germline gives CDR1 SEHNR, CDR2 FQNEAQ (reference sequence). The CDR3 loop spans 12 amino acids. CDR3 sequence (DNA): TGTGCCAGCAGCTTAGCGGGGGGCGACTACACCTTC. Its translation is CASSLAGGDYTF.

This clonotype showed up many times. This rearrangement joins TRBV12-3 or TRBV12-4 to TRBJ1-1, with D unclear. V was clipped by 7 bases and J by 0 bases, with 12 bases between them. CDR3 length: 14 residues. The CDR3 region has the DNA TGTGCCAGCAATCCTGGGGATTTGAACACTGAAGCTTTCTTT. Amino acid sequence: CASNPGDLNTEAFF.

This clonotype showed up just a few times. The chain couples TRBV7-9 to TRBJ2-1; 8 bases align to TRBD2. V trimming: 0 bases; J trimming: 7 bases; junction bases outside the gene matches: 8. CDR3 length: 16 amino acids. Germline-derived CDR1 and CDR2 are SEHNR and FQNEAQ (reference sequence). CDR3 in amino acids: CASSLAAGVIANEQFF. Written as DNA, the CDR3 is TGTGCCAGCAGCTTAGCAGCGGGGGTAATTGCTAATGAGCAGTTCTTC.